The rows below give T cell receptor beta chains drawn from one sample of a study of cytomegalovirus exposure and HLA in healthy donors. The method was immunoSEQ multiplex PCR; TCRdb's version includes in-frame clones alone and lacks a portion of them. The table records more than 80,000 clones, roughly 76% of them present only once. The sequencing sample was made of PBMCs. Source of these receptors: a woman in her 50s in good health and CMV-seropositive. Both conserved end residues are part of each CDR3. The D gene is left open where the match is weak. Expanded clones are given a class, and other clones once, few, many or no size at all.

>TRBJ2-1|-|-|TRBV7-6
CASSFYQGIPSNSYNEQFF
TGTGCCAGCAGCTTCTACCAGGGAATCCCTAGTAACTCCTACAATGAGCAGTTCTTC
>TRBJ1-2|-|TRBD1|TRBV15
CATSSPRGSQEYGYTF
TGTGCCACCAGCAGCCCCAGGGGGTCGCAGGAATATGGCTACACCTTC
>TRBJ2-7|-|-|TRBV28
CASLKRFSYEQYF
TGTGCCAGCCTGAAGCGTTTCTCCTACGAGCAGTACTTC
>TRBJ1-4|-|-|TRBV11-2
CASSLGQWNEKLFF
TGTGCCAGCAGCTTGGGGCAGTGGAATGAAAAACTGTTTTTT
>TRBJ1-1|-|-|TRBV10-3
CAISEIVGNTEAFF
TGTGCCATCAGTGAAATTGTCGGTAACACTGAAGCTTTCTTT
>TRBJ2-7|-|-|TRBV2
CASTSDSSSSYEQYF
TGTGCCAGCACCTCTGACTCTTCCAGCTCCTACGAGCAGTACTTC
>TRBJ1-2|-|-|TRBV7-9
CASSLTGAGYTF
TGTGCCAGCAGCCTAACGGGAGCCGGCTACACCTTC
>TRBJ1-1|-|-|TRBV18
CASSPQGMNTEAFF
TGTGCCAGCTCGCCCCAGGGAATGAACACTGAAGCTTTCTTT
>TRBJ2-7|-|TRBD2|TRBV7-8
CASSARLAGEQYF
TGTGCCAGCAGCGCCAGACTAGCAGGCGAGCAGTACTTC
>TRBJ1-3|-|-|TRBV7-8
CASSLGPGNTIYF
TGTGCCAGCAGCTTAGGGCCTGGAAACACCATATATTTT
>TRBJ1-6|few|TRBD1|TRBV28
CASRSQGYNSPLHF
TGTGCCAGCAGGTCACAGGGGTATAATTCACCCCTCCACTTT
>TRBJ1-1|-|-|TRBV4-2
CASSRARELDTEAFF
TGTGCCAGCAGCCGCGCGAGGGAGTTGGACACTGAAGCTTTCTTT
>TRBJ2-7|-|TRBD1|TRBV7-3
CASSPGTVSYEQYF
TGTGCCAGCAGCCCCGGGACAGTCTCTTACGAGCAGTACTTC
>TRBJ2-1|few|-|TRBV28
CASSRSRGFNEQFF
TGTGCCAGCAGTCGATCCCGGGGATTCAATGAGCAGTTCTTC
>TRBJ1-3|few|-|TRBV2
CASTGAESTIGNTIYF
TGTGCCAGCACCGGTGCCGAGTCCACGATTGGAAACACCATATATTTT
>TRBJ1-6|-|TRBD1|TRBV28
CASSLSTGVANSPLHF
TGTGCCAGCAGTCTAAGTACAGGGGTGGCTAATTCACCCCTCCACTTT
>TRBJ2-7|-|-|TRBV18
CASSPNGYEQYF
TGTGCCAGCTCACCAAACGGTTACGAGCAGTACTTC
>TRBJ1-1|-|-|TRBV5-1
CASRGDGGARNTEAFF
TGCGCCAGCAGGGGGGACGGGGGGGCACGGAACACTGAAGCTTTCTTT
>TRBJ2-2|-|-|TRBV19
CASSTSSGDTGELFF
TGTGCCAGTAGTACCTCATCCGGGGACACCGGGGAGCTGTTTTTT
>TRBJ2-1|-|-|TRBV7-3
CASSLRQRAYNEQFF
TGTGCCAGCAGCTTACGCCAGAGGGCCTACAATGAGCAGTTCTTC